A selection of T cell receptor beta chains follows, all from one sample in a study of T cells in localized non-small cell lung cancer. Some clones are missing from TCRdb's copy, which holds only in-frame ones; the method was immunoSEQ multiplex PCR. The profile covers 64,000 or so clones, with 90% appearing a single time and 1.5% to 2% taken by the ten largest. The starting material was peripheral blood, obtained before any cancer treatment. These receptors were collected from a woman aged 40-69 years with stage I lung adenocarcinoma. The CDR3 runs from the conserved cysteine through the conserved F or W. The D gene is left open where the match is weak. Where a row states a size, it is once, few, many or the class of an expanded clone; other rows omit it.

-	-	TRBV19	TRBJ2-1	CASSKALRINEQFF	TGTGCCAGTAGTAAGGCCCTAAGGATAAATGAGCAGTTCTTC
-	-	TRBV5-6	TRBJ1-1	CASSLRRYMNTEAFF	TGTGCCAGCAGCTTGAGGCGCTACATGAACACTGAAGCTTTCTTT
TRBD1	-	TRBV5-8	TRBJ1-4	CASSFYRQGLFF	TGTGCCAGCAGCTTCTACAGACAGGGGCTGTTTTTT
-	-	TRBV28	TRBJ2-1	CASSLSRLLNEQFF	TGTGCCAGCAGTTTATCACGGTTACTCAATGAGCAGTTCTTC
-	-	TRBV11-2	TRBJ2-5	CASSLEPRGLQETQYF	TGTGCCAGCAGCTTAGAGCCCAGGGGCCTGCAAGAGACCCAGTACTTC
TRBD2	-	TRBV6-4	TRBJ2-5	CASSRTGGETQYF	TGTGCCAGCAGTCGGACGGGAGGGGAGACCCAGTACTTC
-	-	TRBV6-5	TRBJ1-1	CASSYRAEAFF	TGTGCCAGCAGTTACAGGGCTGAAGCTTTCTTT
TRBD1	-	TRBV5-6	TRBJ1-6	CASSLGVRGNSPLHF	TGTGCCAGCAGCTTGGGGGTCAGGGGGAATTCACCCCTCCACTTT
-	-	TRBV6-5	TRBJ1-1	CASRLAGRGTEAFF	TGTGCCAGCAGACTCGCCGGGAGAGGGACTGAAGCTTTCTTT
-	-	TRBV28	TRBJ2-7	CATMGGTYEQYF	TGTGCTACGATGGGCGGAACCTACGAGCAGTACTTC
TRBD1	-	TRBV7-3	TRBJ2-7	CARGTGESYEQYF	TGTGCCCGGGGGACAGGCGAATCCTACGAGCAGTACTTC
-	-	TRBV27	TRBJ2-6	CASSLGTNMGSGANVLTF	TGTGCCAGCAGTTTAGGGACAAACATGGGCTCTGGGGCCAACGTCCTGACTTTC
TRBD1	-	TRBV30	TRBJ1-4	CAWAAGQGYEKLFF	TGTGCCTGGGCCGCGGGACAGGGGTATGAAAAACTGTTTTTT
TRBD2	-	TRBV6-1	TRBJ2-5	CASSEWGGSKETQYF	TGTGCCAGCAGTGAATGGGGGGGTTCGAAAGAGACCCAGTACTTC
-	-	TRBV5-1	TRBJ1-3	CASSLTGSGNTIYF	TGCGCCAGCAGCTTGACAGGCTCTGGAAACACCATATATTTT
-	-	TRBV5-5	TRBJ1-5	CASSAQGDQPQHF	TGTGCCAGCAGCGCCCAGGGCGATCAGCCCCAGCATTTT
-	-	TRBV19	TRBJ2-2	CASSIGYSTGELFF	TGTGCCAGTAGTATAGGTTACTCCACCGGGGAGCTGTTTTTT
-	-	TRBV28	TRBJ2-3	CASRRPAISFDTQYF	TGTGCCAGCAGGCGCCCCGCTATTTCTTTCGATACGCAGTATTTT
TRBD1	-	TRBV28	TRBJ2-3	CASRETGPDTQYF	TGTGCCAGCAGGGAGACAGGGCCAGATACGCAGTATTTT
-	-	TRBV4-3	TRBJ1-4	CASSQVVGGSGEKLFF	TGCGCCAGCAGCCAAGTAGTAGGAGGCTCGGGTGAAAAACTGTTTTTT
TRBD1	-	TRBV28	TRBJ2-2	CASSLGDREVGELFF	TGTGCCAGCAGTTTAGGGGACAGGGAAGTCGGGGAGCTGTTTTTT
-	-	TRBV5-5	TRBJ1-1	CASSLEPENTEAFF	TGTGCCAGCAGCTTGGAGCCCGAGAACACTGAAGCTTTCTTT
-	-	TRBV9	TRBJ2-1	CASSTQGYNEQFF	TGTGCCAGCAGCACCCAGGGCTACAATGAGCAGTTCTTC
-	-	TRBV10-3	TRBJ2-2	CAISEGTGELFF	TGTGCCATCAGTGAAGGAACCGGGGAGCTGTTTTTT
-	-	TRBV7-3	TRBJ2-1	CASSLEGQHYNEQFF	TGTGCCAGCAGCTTAGAGGGGCAACACTACAATGAGCAGTTCTTC
TRBD1	-	TRBV5-5	TRBJ1-1	CASSLWGQKNTEAFF	TGTGCCAGCAGCTTGTGGGGACAGAAGAACACTGAAGCTTTCTTT
TRBD1	-	TRBV28	TRBJ2-5	CASSDRALQETQYF	TGTGCCAGCAGTGACAGGGCCCTTCAAGAGACCCAGTACTTC
-	-	TRBV18	TRBJ2-3	CASSPADTQYF	TGTGCCAGCTCACCGGCAGATACGCAGTATTTT
TRBD1	-	TRBV28	TRBJ1-1	CASSYPRDRKNTEAFF	TGTGCCAGCAGTTACCCCCGGGACAGGAAAAACACTGAAGCTTTCTTT
-	-	TRBV28	TRBJ2-3	CASRVPAPTPPDTQYF	TGTGCCAGCCGGGTTCCGGCCCCCACCCCCCCAGATACGCAGTATTTT
-	-	TRBV30	TRBJ1-1	CAWSVLTEAFF	TGTGCCTGGAGTGTTCTAACTGAAGCTTTCTTT
-	-	TRBV5-1	TRBJ2-1	CASSLEVVRNEQFF	TGCGCCAGCAGCTTGGAGGTGGTCCGCAATGAGCAGTTCTTC
-	-	TRBV15	TRBJ1-1	CATSRGPEGKTEAFF	TGTGCCACCAGCAGGGGGCCGGAGGGCAAAACTGAAGCTTTCTTT
-	-	TRBV10-3	TRBJ2-3	CAISSSQGLKLTDTQYF	TGTGCCATCAGTTCCTCTCAAGGACTCAAACTCACAGATACGCAGTATTTT
-	once	TRBV5-8	TRBJ2-7	CASRVSGILSGQYF	TGTGCCAGCAGGGTATCGGGGATTTTAAGCGGGCAGTACTTC
-	once	TRBV5-7	TRBJ2-7	CASSPIGAGAAYEQYF	TGTGCCAGCAGCCCCATTGGGGCTGGGGCCGCCTACGAGCAGTACTTC
TRBD2	-	TRBV7-9	TRBJ2-4	CASSLGSGEGKNIQYF	TGTGCCAGCAGCTTGGGAAGCGGGGAGGGCAAAAACATTCAGTACTTC
-	-	TRBV7-2	TRBJ2-5	CASSLGGEGPLTKETQYF	TGTGCCAGCAGCTTAGGGGGTGAAGGTCCCCTTACCAAAGAGACCCAGTACTTC
-	-	TRBV2	TRBJ2-4	CASSPTGLAKNIQYF	TGTGCCAGTTCACCGACGGGACTAGCCAAAAACATTCAGTACTTC